What follows are 24 T cell receptor beta chains derived from one specimen sequenced in a study of metastatic and nonmetastatic thyroid tumors. None of the patients had undergone any treatment ahead of thyroid surgery. TCRdb re-clonotyped the PCR reads via MiXCR. The table records 34,000 or so clones, around 20% of them present only once. Material for sequencing was blood. The receptors shown here come from a female donor with papillary thyroid cancer or a benign thyroid nodule (not recorded which). Some clones in this sample may be carry-over from other donors' samples.

Only a few counts were recorded for this clone. The same CDR3 can be traced to other DNA sequences in this sample. The chain is built from TRBV3-1 and TRBJ2-3; D remains unclear. This CDR3 region has 14 residues. Germline loops: CDR1 LGHDT, CDR2 YNNKEL (reference sequence). V was pared by 0 bases and J by 3 bases, with 7 bases between. CDR3 loop: CASSQDIGTDTQYF. CDR3 DNA: TGTGCCAGCAGCCAAGATATAGGGACAGATACGCAGTATTTT.

The sample holds a few counts of this clone. The V and J genes are TRBV25-1 and TRBJ1-2; D is unresolved. Germline-derived CDR1 and CDR2 are MGHDK and SYGVNS. Trimming shortened V by 5 bases and J by 10 bases, and 11 bases separated the two germline ends. The CDR3 is made up of 11 amino acids. DNA of the CDR3: TGTGCCAGCAGTCGCGGAATGGACTACACCTTC. The encoded protein is CASSRGMDYTF.

In this sample, this clone turned up a few times. A much larger clone differs by one base, so this may be a read error. The V call is TRBV7-6, the J call TRBJ2-1; D may be TRBD1 (6 bases). From germline, CDR1 is SGHVS and CDR2 FNYEAQ. V shed 4 bases and J shed 7 bases, with 11 bases lying between them. This CDR3 comprises 13 residues. The CDR3, as DNA: TGTGCCAGCAGCTCGAGGCAGGGGAATGAGCAGTTCTTC. Its protein is CASSSRQGNEQFF.

This clone came up a few times. This chain links TRBV25-1 with TRBJ1-2; D may be TRBD1 (6 bases). CDR1 and CDR2 (germline): MGHDK, SYGVNS. V gave up 2 bases and J gave up 6 bases, with 19 bases separating them. This CDR3 comprises 16 residues. CDR3 protein: CASSETGTRIYHGYTF. DNA for the CDR3: TGTGCCAGCAGTGAAACGGGGACACGGATTTACCATGGCTACACCTTC.

The rearrangement links TRBV20-1 to TRBJ2-1; a weak D match, TRBD2 (5 bases). The CDR3 has 14 residues. Germline V lookup: CDR1 DFQATT, CDR2 SNEGSKA (reference sequence). The CDR3 reads CRPGRGSSYNEQFF. In DNA form, the CDR3 reads TGCAGGCCAGGCAGAGGGTCCTCCTACAATGAGCAGTTCTTC.

The table lists this clone with many counts. Since a much larger clone is just one base distant, this may be a read error. Here the CDR3 reads CASSPFTDTQYF. The CDR3 DNA reads TGTGCCAGCAGTCCATTCACAGATACGCAGTATTTT. This chain joins TRBV12-3 or TRBV12-4 and TRBJ2-3; D call uncertain. Deletions cut 5 bases from V and 2 bases from J, with 5 bases between. This CDR3 has 12 residues.

V gene TRBV5-1 combines with J gene TRBJ1-2, with 10 bases identical to TRBD1. Trimming removed 4 bases from V and 5 bases from J; junction bases left unmatched: 17. Germline-derived CDR1 and CDR2 are SGHRS and YFSETQ. This CDR3 spans 18 amino acids. Written as DNA, the CDR3 is TGCGCCAGCAGCATGGTGAGACAGGGGGCTCTCATAGTGTATGGCTACACCTTC. Its protein is CASSMVRQGALIVYGYTF.

This clone was seen ten or more times. V gene TRBV3-1 combines with J gene TRBJ2-1; a possible D gene is TRBD2 (5 bases). V gave up 4 bases and J gave up 5 bases, with 12 bases separating them. This CDR3 has 14 residues. Per the germline V gene, CDR1 is LGHDT and CDR2 is YNNKEL (reference sequence). CDR3: CASSRIASHNEQFF. The CDR3 nucleotides read TGTGCCAGCAGCCGAATTGCTAGCCACAATGAGCAGTTCTTC.

This clone occurred many times. The chain has TRBV20-1 and TRBJ2-7, with 9 bases identical to TRBD1. Germline V CDR1 and CDR2: DFQATT, SNEGSKA (reference sequence). The CDR3 has 16 amino acids. J was trimmed by 1 base and V by 5 bases; bases with no gene match: 12. The CDR3 region is CSARTGTGTSSYEQYF. Here the CDR3 DNA reads TGCAGTGCTCGGACCGGGACAGGGACGTCGTCCTACGAGCAGTACTTC.

This chain links TRBV20-1 with TRBJ1-5; D is unresolved. The CDR3 extends over 14 amino acids. Germline CDR1 DFQATT, CDR2 SNEGSKA (reference sequence). The V end lost 5 bases, the J end lost 0 bases, and 11 bases lay between the germline ends. CDR3 loop: CSALPTDSNQPQHF. In DNA form, the CDR3 reads TGCAGTGCTCTCCCGACGGATAGCAATCAGCCCCAGCATTTT.

A few counts support this clone. The J gene is TRBJ1-1, the V gene TRBV6-1, with a possible D match to TRBD1 (5 bases). Germline CDR1 reads MNHNS; CDR2 reads SASEGT. There are 15 residues in the CDR3. Trimming left V 8 bases short and J 11 bases short, with 27 bases between. CDR3 sequence (DNA): TGTGCCAGCGCTCAATCGGGGGGGAACCCCACCGTCGCTTTCTTT. The encoded protein is CASAQSGGNPTVAFF.

The rearrangement links TRBV12-3 or TRBV12-4 to TRBJ1-2; perhaps TRBD1 as D (5 bases). Trimming took 4 bases from V and 7 from J, leaving 7 bases between them. CDR3 length: 11 residues. The CDR3 DNA reads TGTGCCAGCAGTTCGAGGGGTGGCTACACCTTC. It encodes CASSSRGGYTF.

The chain links TRBV12-3 or TRBV12-4 to TRBJ2-3; a weak D match, TRBD1 (5 bases). The CDR3 runs 14 residues. Trimming stripped 7 bases from V and 4 bases from J, with 15 bases between. The CDR3 protein is CASTQLGRADTQYF. CDR3 nucleotide sequence: TGTGCCAGCACCCAGCTGGGGCGAGCAGATACGCAGTATTTT.

Written as DNA, the CDR3 is TGTGCCTGGAGTACGGGGGTTGGAAACACCATATATTTT. This sequence encodes CAWSTGVGNTIYF. The rearrangement joins TRBV30 to TRBJ1-3; tentative D call: TRBD1 (5 bases). The CDR3 consists of 13 residues. V was cut by 2 bases and J by 3 bases, with 8 bases left in between. Per the germline V gene, CDR1 is GTSNPN and CDR2 is SVGIG (reference sequence). Complete variable domain (other parts from reference TRBV30 and TRBJ1-3): SQTIHQWPATLVQPVGSPLSLECTVEGTSNPNLYWYRQAAGRGLQLLFYSVGIGQISSEVPQNLSASRPQDRQFILSSKKLLLSDSGFYLCAWSTGVGNTIYFGEGSWLTVV.

This rearrangement joins TRBV6-4 to TRBJ2-1; 8 nucleotides align to TRBD2. The CDR3 contains 16 residues. The V gene's germline CDR1 is MRHNA and CDR2 SNTAGT. V dropped 0 bases and J dropped 1; count of bases not matched to a gene: 2. The CDR3 bases are TGTGCCAGCAGTGACTCTACTAGCGGTTCCTACAATGAGCAGTTCTTC. Amino acid sequence: CASSDSTSGSYNEQFF.

This clone was seen many times. This may come from a read error, since a much larger clone is one base off. The chain carries TRBV12-3 or TRBV12-4 and TRBJ1-1; D is undetermined. The CDR3 extends over 12 amino acids. Trimming removed 11 bases at V and 7 bases at J, with 17 bases between. The CDR3 bases are TGTGCCTGCTGGCTAAGGTCGGATGAAGCTTTCTTT. Translating gives CACWLRSDEAFF.

This clone has a count of ten or more. The rearrangement links TRBV5-1 to TRBJ1-2; D is undetermined. This CDR3 is built from 14 residues. Germline V gene data show CDR1 as SGHRS and CDR2 as YFSETQ. V was shortened by 0 bases and J by 2 bases, with 8 bases between the two germline ends. Here the CDR3 reads CASSLDEENYGYTF. The CDR3, as DNA: TGCGCCAGCAGCTTGGATGAGGAAAACTATGGCTACACCTTC. The full variable domain, with the rest looked up from reference TRBV5-1 and TRBJ1-2, is KAGVTQTPRYLIKTRGQQVTLSCSPISGHRSVSWYQQTPGQGLQFLFEYFSETQRNKGNFPGRFSGRQFSNSRSEMNVSTLELGDSALYLCASSLDEENYGYTFGSGTRLTVV.

This clone was counted a few times. J is TRBJ2-3 and V is TRBV6-1; D gene uncertain. V shed 3 bases and J shed 2 bases, with 6 bases lying between them. Germline V gives CDR1 MNHNS, CDR2 SASEGT. The CDR3 has 13 residues. For the CDR3, the DNA is TGTGCCAGCAGTGAGTCCGCCACAGATACGCAGTATTTT. Translating gives CASSESATDTQYF.

There are many counts of this clone. J is TRBJ1-3 and V is TRBV10-2; D is uncertain. V was cut by 3 bases and J by 0 bases, with 15 bases left in between. Germline V gene lookup returns CDR1 WSHSY and CDR2 SAAADI. The CDR3 runs to 17 residues. CDR3 amino acids: CASSDLGPTSSGNTIYF. The CDR3 coding sequence is TGCGCCAGCAGTGACCTCGGGCCTACAAGCTCTGGAAACACCATATATTTT.

The sample holds many counts of this clone. The genes are TRBV7-6 and TRBJ1-2; the D gene is possibly TRBD1 (6 bases). The CDR3 spans 16 residues. Germline CDR1 reads SGHVS; CDR2 reads FNYEAQ. The V gene lost 1 base and the J gene lost 5 bases, with 17 bases spanning the gap. The CDR3 DNA reads as TGTGCCAGCAGCTTAGTCGTTAGAGGGGGGGAATATGGCTACACCTTC. Translating gives CASSLVVRGGEYGYTF.

This clone was observed a handful of times. The rearrangement uses TRBV28 and TRBJ1-1; D call uncertain. CDR1 is MDHEN and CDR2 is SYDVKM in the germline V gene. The CDR3 is 13 residues long. The V gene lost 3 bases and the J gene lost 0 bases, with 5 bases spanning the gap. The CDR3 here is CASSLQVNTEAFF. In nucleotides, the CDR3 is TGTGCCAGCAGTTTGCAGGTGAACACTGAAGCTTTCTTT.

This chain joins TRBV12-3 or TRBV12-4 and TRBJ2-3; TRBD1 might be the D (6 bases). The CDR3 sequence is 13 residues long. V was shortened by 7 bases and J by 10 bases, with 18 bases between the two germline ends. CDR3: CASMGSGGRAQYF. The CDR3 nucleotides are TGTGCCAGCATGGGTTCTGGGGGCCGGGCGCAGTATTTT.

The chain couples TRBV20-1 to TRBJ2-1; D may be TRBD2 (5 bases). From germline, CDR1 is DFQATT and CDR2 SNEGSKA (reference sequence). The V gene lost 6 bases and the J gene lost 2 bases, with 17 bases spanning the gap. This CDR3 spans 15 amino acids. The CDR3 coding sequence is TGCAGTGCGCCCGTAGGAGCGGAGCCCTACAATGAGCAGTTCTTC. This codes for CSAPVGAEPYNEQFF.

This clone was seen repeatedly, ten times or more. The rearrangement links TRBV6-1 to TRBJ1-1; D is unresolved. V gave up 9 bases and J gave up 5 bases, with 16 bases separating them. Germline loops: CDR1 MNHNS, CDR2 SASEGT. The CDR3 totals 13 residues. The CDR3 loop reads CASYEPTGTEAFF. The CDR3 DNA sequence: TGTGCCAGTTACGAACCCACCGGGACTGAAGCTTTCTTT.